A selection of T cell receptor beta chains follows, all from one sample in a study of blood T cells in healthy people across ages. A single record per CDR3 protein comes from TCRdb applying MiXCR to the 5' RACE reads. The top ten hold over 5.5% of the sample, which has over a million distinct CDR3 sequences, around 59% seen once. The sequenced sample consisted of blood. The receptor set was obtained from a man between 18 and 29 years old in good health. The CDR3 runs from the conserved cysteine through the conserved F or W. D genes are given only for firm matches. Where a row states a size, it is once, few, many or the class of an expanded clone; other rows omit it.

V,J,size,D,DNA,CDR3
TRBV30,TRBJ2-1,-,-,TGTGCCTGGAGCCTGCCTTGGGGAACCTATGAGCAGTTCTTC,CAWSLPWGTYEQFF
TRBV2,TRBJ2-3,-,TRBD2,TGTGCCAACCCTGGACTAGCGGGAATCACAGATACGCAGTATTTT,CANPGLAGITDTQYF
TRBV5-1,TRBJ1-1,-,-,TGCGCCAGCAGCTTGGCCAGTGGGGGCTGGGGAAACACTGAAGTTTTCTTT,CASSLASGGWGNTEVFF
TRBV7-9,TRBJ2-4,-,-,TGTGCCAGCGGCTCGTCCCGCCAGACGGACATTCAGTACTTC,CASGSSRQTDIQYF
TRBV3-1,TRBJ2-1,-,TRBD2,TGTGCCAGCAGCTGGGGACTAGCGGGGAGGGATGAGCAGTTCTTC,CASSWGLAGRDEQFF
TRBV27,TRBJ2-1,-,-,TGTGCCAGCCAAACCGGGACCCGCTCCTACAATGAGCAGTTCTTC,CASQTGTRSYNEQFF
TRBV7-9,TRBJ2-5,-,TRBD1,TGTGCCAGCAGCTTGGTAGGACAGGGTCCCTTCCAAGAGACCCAGAACTTC,CASSLVGQGPFQETQNF
TRBV12-3/TRBV12-4,TRBJ1-5,-,-,TGTGCCAGCAGCGAGGGTGTACAGCCCCAGCATTTT,CASSEGVQPQHF
TRBV20-1,TRBJ2-5,-,TRBD1,TGCAGTGCTCTCACGGGACAGGGAACGGAGACCCAGTACTTC,CSALTGQGTETQYF
TRBV6-2/TRBV6-3,TRBJ2-7,-,TRBD2,TGTGCCAGCAAAGGGTTTGGGCTAGCGGGGAACAATGAGCAGTACTTC,CASKGFGLAGNNEQYF
TRBV12-3/TRBV12-4,TRBJ2-5,few,-,TGTGCCAGCAGTTTAGGCGGGGTGGCGGAGACCCAGTACTTC,CASSLGGVAETQYF
TRBV6-6,TRBJ1-1,-,-,TGTGCCAGCAGTTACAGGCTAGGGAACATGAACACTGAAGCTTTCTTT,CASSYRLGNMNTEAFF
TRBV6-5,TRBJ2-7,-,-,TGTGCCAGCTCGATACAGGGCAGACCTTACGAGCAGTACTTC,CASSIQGRPYEQYF
TRBV20-1,TRBJ2-7,-,-,TGCAGTGCTAGAGACCGACAGAACTACGAGCAGTACTTC,CSARDRQNYEQYF
TRBV12-3/TRBV12-4,TRBJ2-1,few,TRBD1,TGTGCCAGCATCCCTCCGGGACAGGGGGCGAATGAGCAGTTCTTC,CASIPPGQGANEQFF
TRBV4-1,TRBJ2-7,-,TRBD2,TGCGCCAGCAGCCAAGTTTCGGGAGGGCCCCGAGTTCGGTACTTC,CASSQVSGGPRVRYF
TRBV20-1,TRBJ2-1,-,-,TGCAGTGCGCAGGCGCCGGCCGAGCAGTTCTTC,CSAQAPAEQFF
TRBV12-3/TRBV12-4,TRBJ2-7,few,TRBD1,TGTGCCAGCAGTTTAGGGGCCGGGACAGGGAACCGCGAGCAGTACTTC,CASSLGAGTGNREQYF
TRBV4-1,TRBJ2-7,few,-,TGCGCCAGCAGCCTTCAAAGCGGAACCTCCTACGAGCAGTACTTC,CASSLQSGTSYEQYF
TRBV20-1,TRBJ1-5,-,-,TGCAGTGCTAGGGGTGTCACGAGGTTCTTGAATCAGCCCCAGCATTTT,CSARGVTRFLNQPQHF
TRBV20-1,TRBJ2-1,-,TRBD2,TGCAGGCTGGGGTGGGGGGGCTACAATGAGCAGTTCTTC,CRLGWGGYNEQFF
TRBV15,TRBJ2-5,-,-,TGTGCCACCAGCAGAGATTACGGGAAAGAGACCCAGTACTTC,CATSRDYGKETQYF
TRBV4-1,TRBJ2-7,-,-,TGCGCCAGCAGCCAAGTTCCAGGCCCCGAGCAGTACTTC,CASSQVPGPEQYF
TRBV4-1,TRBJ2-5,many,-,TGCGCCAGCAGCCAAGTGGCTGGAGAGACCCAGTACTTC,CASSQVAGETQYF
TRBV12-5,TRBJ1-2,-,-,TGTGCTAGTGGCCTTCAACCCTATGGCTACACCTTC,CASGLQPYGYTF
TRBV12-3/TRBV12-4,TRBJ1-4,-,TRBD1,TGTGCCAGCAGTTTTACAGGGGGGGTTGAAAAACTGTTTTTT,CASSFTGGVEKLFF
TRBV6-6,TRBJ2-7,-,TRBD2,TGTGCCAGCAGCACTCGCGCGGGAGGGAGCTACGAGCAGTACTTC,CASSTRAGGSYEQYF
TRBV3-1,TRBJ2-5,-,TRBD2,TGTGCCAGCAGCCGTTCTCTAGCGGGGCAAGAGACCCAGTACTTC,CASSRSLAGQETQYF
TRBV3-1,TRBJ2-7,once,-,TGTGCCAGCAGCAATAGGAAGGCAGGGTCCTACGAGCAGTACTTC,CASSNRKAGSYEQYF
TRBV6-2/TRBV6-3,TRBJ2-7,-,-,TGTGCCAGCAGTTACGCCGGGACGGCCCAGGACGAGCAGTACTTC,CASSYAGTAQDEQYF
TRBV5-1,TRBJ2-2,-,-,TGCGCCAGCAGCTTGGATGGATCCACCGGGGAGCTGTTTTTT,CASSLDGSTGELFF
TRBV20-1,TRBJ1-5,-,-,TGCAGCGTCATGCCGGGGGTAACTCAGCCCCAGCATTTT,CSVMPGVTQPQHF
TRBV10-3,TRBJ1-2,few,TRBD1,TGTGCCATCAAGGGACAGGCAGACTATGGCTACACCTTC,CAIKGQADYGYTF
TRBV27,TRBJ2-7,-,TRBD1,TGTGCCAGCAGCGGCCGACAGGGGGAATACGAGCAGTACTTC,CASSGRQGEYEQYF
TRBV6-5,TRBJ1-5,-,-,TGTGCCAGCAGCACCCCTGGGGTAGGCCAGCCCCAGCATTTT,CASSTPGVGQPQHF
TRBV6-5,TRBJ2-5,-,-,TGTGCCAGCAGGGGAATGACTGTATCGGAGACCCAGTACTTC,CASRGMTVSETQYF
TRBV14,TRBJ2-5,-,TRBD1,TGTGCCAGCAGCCTCGGGACAGCGTTTTGGGAGACCCAGTACTTC,CASSLGTAFWETQYF
TRBV12-3/TRBV12-4,TRBJ1-4,-,-,TGTGCCAGCAGTTTAGGACAAGACAAATATGCAACTAATGAAAAACTGTTTTTT,CASSLGQDKYATNEKLFF
TRBV20-1,TRBJ2-1,-,TRBD2,TGCAGTGCTAGAAGGACTAGCGGGATCAACAATGAGCAGTTCTTC,CSARRTSGINNEQFF
TRBV7-7,TRBJ2-7,-,-,TGTGCTAGCAGCTTACAGCCCTCCTACGAGCAGTACTTC,CASSLQPSYEQYF
TRBV20-1,TRBJ2-3,few,-,TGCAGTGCTAGAGATGATAGGGACCCAGTAGTCTCTACGCAGTATTTT,CSARDDRDPVVSTQYF
TRBV11-2,TRBJ2-7,-,TRBD2,TGTGCCAGCAGCTTAGATATTTTCGGGACTAGCGGGAGCAGAGGCGAGCAGTACTTC,CASSLDIFGTSGSRGEQYF
TRBV18,TRBJ1-1,-,-,TGTGCCAGCTCACCCCGGGAGGGGCGCCGTGAAGCTTTCTTT,CASSPREGRREAFF
TRBV7-8,TRBJ2-1,few,-,TGTGCCAGCAGCATTAGACCCCCTCCGTTCTTC,CASSIRPPPFF
TRBV20-1,TRBJ2-1,-,-,TGCAGTGCCCCATCCCGGGACTCCCTCCGAAGACGAGAGCAGTTCTTC,CSAPSRDSLRRREQFF
TRBV27,TRBJ2-1,-,TRBD2,TGTGCCAGCAGTTTACGCCTCCCTCTCCGTAGCGGGAGGGGTAGCTCCTACAATGAGCAGTTCTTC,CASSLRLPLRSGRGSSYNEQFF
TRBV12-3/TRBV12-4,TRBJ2-3,-,TRBD2,TGTGCCAGCACAACGGGGGGACGCACAGATACGCAGTATTTT,CASTTGGRTDTQYF
TRBV4-3,TRBJ2-5,-,TRBD2,TGCGCCAGCAGCCAAAGCGACCGAGCGGGGGTCGGGGAGACCCAGTACTTC,CASSQSDRAGVGETQYF
TRBV28,TRBJ1-4,-,TRBD1,TGTGCCAGCACCTCAGGAGGGGGGACAGGATATGAAAAACTGTTTTTT,CASTSGGGTGYEKLFF
TRBV14,TRBJ1-2,-,-,TGTGCCAGCAGCCAATCGGGGGACTATGGCCACACCTTC,CASSQSGDYGHTF
TRBV6-5,TRBJ1-5,-,-,TGTGCCAGCAGGCCCAGTAGCAATCAGCCCCAGCATTTT,CASRPSSNQPQHF
TRBV7-9,TRBJ1-2,-,-,TGTGCCAGCAGCTTAGCGGGATTAGCTAACTATGGCTACACCTTC,CASSLAGLANYGYTF
TRBV20-1,TRBJ1-3,-,-,TGCAGTGCTGCCGGGGGGGGCCTCCAATCCTCTGGAAACACCATATATTTT,CSAAGGGLQSSGNTIYF
TRBV12-3/TRBV12-4,TRBJ1-2,few,-,TGTGCCAGCAGTTCAGGAAAAGGGGCCGATCCTCCTGGCTACACCTTC,CASSSGKGADPPGYTF
TRBV7-9,TRBJ2-7,few,-,TGTGCCAGCAGCTATAGGACAGAATTCTACGAGCAGTACTTC,CASSYRTEFYEQYF
TRBV4-1,TRBJ1-6,-,-,TGCGCCAGCAGCCAAGAAATGGACTTTTATAATTCACCCCTCCACTTT,CASSQEMDFYNSPLHF
TRBV5-1,TRBJ2-7,-,TRBD1,TGCGCCAGCAGCTGGGGAGTAACAGGGGGGCGCGAGCAGTACTTC,CASSWGVTGGREQYF